These 8 T cell receptor beta chains were sequenced from one sample in a study of blood T cell repertoires in COVID-19. Only in-frame clones appear in the TCRdb table, and some are missing; sequencing was by immunoSEQ multiplex PCR. The data show a few hundred thousand clones, 90% seen once. Sequencing was performed on PBMCs or T cells enriched from blood (not recorded which). These TCRs come from a young man who had recovered from COVID-19.

This sequence joins TRBV5-6 and TRBJ1-6; 8 positions match TRBD1. Germline V lookup: CDR1 SGHDT, CDR2 YYEEEE. This CDR3 has 16 residues. Germline trimming cut 4 bases from V and 9 bases from J; bases unmatched to any gene: 12. The CDR3, as DNA: TGTGCCAGCAGCGAACTAATGGACAGGGTGGGTTCACCCCTCCACTTT. This sequence encodes CASSELMDRVGSPLHF.

The chain is built from TRBV10-3 and TRBJ2-1, with 8 bases lining up with TRBD2. In germline, CDR1 is ENHRY, CDR2 SYGVKD. After removal of 3 bases from V and 7 bases from J, the junction contained 5 bases not matched to a gene. This CDR3 has 14 residues. The CDR3 sequence: CAISESGSINEQFF. CDR3 DNA: TGTGCCATCAGTGAAAGCGGGAGCATTAATGAGCAGTTCTTC.

This clone showed up just a few times. CDR3 DNA: TGTGCCAGCACCCAAAGGAGGGAGGTAGACAGAACAGGCTACACCTTC. It codes for CASTQRREVDRTGYTF. The chain recombines TRBV2 with TRBJ1-2; D might be TRBD1 (5 bases). Trimming shortened V by 7 bases and J by 8 bases, and 26 bases separated the two germline ends. Germline V gene lookup returns CDR1 SNHLY and CDR2 FYNNEI. The CDR3 is 16 residues long.

V is TRBV5-1 and J is TRBJ2-7; the D gene is possibly TRBD2 (5 bases). Trimming left V 0 bases short and J 8 bases short, with 15 bases between. The CDR3 contains 14 residues. Germline-derived CDR1 and CDR2 are SGHRS and YFSETQ. This chain's CDR3 is CASSLEKGVQKQYF. CDR3 DNA: TGCGCCAGCAGCTTGGAGAAGGGAGTGCAGAAGCAGTACTTC.

The CDR3 coding sequence is TGCAGCGTTGTTTCCGGGGTCGGGAACACTGAAGCTTTCTTT. Its protein is CSVVSGVGNTEAFF. The V gene is TRBV29-1, the J gene TRBJ1-1; no definite D call. The CDR3 is made up of 14 amino acids. V lost 4 bases to trimming and J lost 1 base, with 13 bases between them. Germline CDR1 reads SQVTM; CDR2 reads ANQGSEA.

V is TRBV5-6 and J is TRBJ2-7; 9 bases map to TRBD1. There are 15 residues in the CDR3. Per the germline V gene, CDR1 is SGHDT and CDR2 is YYEEEE. V was pared by 0 bases and J by 1 base, with 2 bases of the junction left unmatched. CDR3 region: CASSLVGQGSYEQYF. CDR3 sequence (DNA): TGTGCCAGCAGCTTGGTTGGACAGGGGTCCTACGAGCAGTACTTC.

The V and J genes are TRBV30 and TRBJ1-6; the D is unclear. CDR1 and CDR2 from the germline V gene are GTSNPN and SVGIG (reference sequence). V lost 4 bases to trimming and J lost 0 bases, with 7 bases between them. The CDR3 spans 14 residues. The CDR3 protein is CAWTLSSYNSPLHF. The CDR3 region has the DNA TGTGCCTGGACCCTCAGCTCCTATAATTCACCCCTCCACTTT. The full variable domain, rest sourced from reference TRBV30 and TRBJ1-6, is SQTIHQWPATLVQPVGSPLSLECTVEGTSNPNLYWYRQAAGRGLQLLFYSVGIGQISSEVPQNLSASRPQDRQFILSSKKLLLSDSGFYLCAWTLSSYNSPLHFGNGTRLTVT.

This chain connects TRBV29-1 to TRBJ1-1; 8 bases are a match to TRBD1. CDR3 length: 10 residues. V lost 6 bases and J lost 7; bases outside the gene matches: 1. Germline V gene sequence: CDR1 SQVTM, CDR2 ANQGSEA. CDR3 DNA sequence: TGCAGCGTCGGACAGGGTGAAGCTTTCTTT. Protein: CSVGQGEAFF. Full variable domain (outside the CDR3, taken from reference TRBV29-1 and TRBJ1-1): SAVISQKPSRDICQRGTSLTIQCQVDSQVTMMFWYRQQPGQSLTLIATANQGSEATYESGFVIDKFPISRPNLTFSTLTVSNMSPEDSSIYLCSVGQGEAFFGQGTRLTVV.